The 28 T cell receptor beta chains listed next were all sequenced from one sample in a study of CD8 T cells in ankylosing spondylitis. TCRdb reprocessed the 5' RACE reads via MiXCR and lists one record per CDR3 protein. The repertoire holds fewer than 400,000 distinct CDR3 sequences, with under 15% as singletons. The sequencing input was blood, either unsorted or a sorted T cell fraction (not recorded which). The receptors here all came from a male donor with ankylosing spondylitis or in good health (not recorded which).

This clonotype turned up a few times. For the CDR3, the DNA is TGTGCCTGGAAGGTCGCGGGGGTTGGTGAAAAACTGTTTTTT. This gives the protein CAWKVAGVGEKLFF. The chain recombines TRBV30 with TRBJ1-4, with D maybe TRBD1 (5 bases). V shed 4 bases and J shed 7 bases, with 16 bases lying between them. The CDR3 is made up of 14 amino acids. The germline gives CDR1 GTSNPN, CDR2 SVGIG (reference sequence).

In its sample, this clonotype was seen many times. The chain joins TRBV12-3 or TRBV12-4 to TRBJ2-1, with 12 nucleotides matching TRBD2. V shed 6 bases and J 3 bases; nucleotides not matched to a gene: 3. There are 15 residues in the CDR3. The CDR3 DNA reads TGTGCCAGCAGCCCACTAGCGGGGGGCTACAATGAGCAGTTCTTC. Its protein is CASSPLAGGYNEQFF.

The V and J genes are TRBV4-2 and TRBJ2-7, with 10 bases that match TRBD1. J gave up 6 bases and V 3 bases, and 11 bases lay outside the gene matches. CDR3 length equals 16 residues. Germline V gives CDR1 LGHNA, CDR2 YNFKEQ. CDR3 protein: CASSHPTGTGDGEQYF. The DNA of the CDR3 is TGTGCCAGCAGCCATCCTACCGGGACAGGGGATGGCGAGCAGTACTTC.

J is TRBJ2-7 and V is TRBV5-1; D tentatively reads TRBD1 or TRBD2 (6 bases each). The CDR3 loop spans 15 amino acids. Trimming shortened V by 4 bases and J by 5 bases, and 19 bases separated the two germline ends. Germline V lookup: CDR1 SGHRS, CDR2 YFSETQ. This CDR3 reads CASSGRDGGRDEQYF. For the CDR3, the DNA is TGCGCCAGCAGCGGCCGGGACGGGGGCCGGGACGAGCAGTACTTC.

This chain uses TRBV5-1 with TRBJ2-3, with a weak D call TRBD1 (6 bases). Germline loops: CDR1 SGHRS, CDR2 YFSETQ. With 6 bases removed from V and 3 bases from J, the gap between germline ends came to 20 bases. This CDR3 has 16 residues. CDR3 sequence (DNA): TGCGCCAGCAAGCAAGGACAGCCGTTGATAACAGATACGCAGTATTTT. Translation: CASKQGQPLITDTQYF.

The chain carries TRBV4-2 and TRBJ2-5, with TRBD2 matching 12 bases. Germline CDR1 and CDR2: LGHNA and YNFKEQ. The CDR3 extends over 17 amino acids. J lost 5 bases, V lost 3 bases, and 10 bases had no gene match. CDR3 sequence reads: CASSHYETSGSLETQYF. The DNA of the CDR3 is TGTGCCAGCAGCCATTACGAGACTAGCGGGAGTCTTGAGACCCAGTACTTC.

The chain combines TRBV24-1 with TRBJ2-2; D gene unclear. The CDR3 spans 15 residues. With 3 bases removed from V and 3 bases from J, the gap between germline ends came to 10 bases. Per the germline V gene, CDR1 is KGHDR and CDR2 is SFDVKD. The CDR3 protein is CATSDGFPDTGELFF. CDR3 bases: TGTGCCACCAGTGATGGATTCCCAGACACCGGGGAGCTGTTTTTT.

J is TRBJ2-7 and V is TRBV12-3 or TRBV12-4; no clear D. V dropped 0 bases and J dropped 0 bases, with 6 bases sitting between them. This CDR3 is 14 amino acids long. CDR3 amino acids: CASSLAGISYEQYF. CDR3 DNA: TGTGCCAGCAGTTTAGCGGGGATCTCCTACGAGCAGTACTTC.

The chain recombines TRBV5-1 with TRBJ2-2, with 9 nucleotides matching TRBD2. The CDR3 is 17 residues long. V trimming: 4 bases; J trimming: 2 bases; junction bases outside the gene matches: 9. Germline V lookup: CDR1 SGHRS, CDR2 YFSETQ. The CDR3 sequence is CASSPTSGGTNTGELFF. As DNA, the CDR3 is TGCGCCAGCAGCCCGACTAGCGGAGGAACAAACACCGGGGAGCTGTTTTTT.

The rearrangement uses TRBV5-1 and TRBJ1-1; D unclear. The germline CDR1 and CDR2 sequences are SGHRS and YFSETQ. Between the trimmed V and J ends, which lost 5 bases and 6 bases, there was a span of 14 bases. The CDR3 totals 13 residues. CDR3 in DNA: TGCGCCAGCAGTTCCTCTAATTGGCCTGAAGCTTTCTTT. This sequence encodes CASSSSNWPEAFF. The full variable domain, rest sourced from reference TRBV5-1 and TRBJ1-1, is KAGVTQTPRYLIKTRGQQVTLSCSPISGHRSVSWYQQTPGQGLQFLFEYFSETQRNKGNFPGRFSGRQFSNSRSEMNVSTLELGDSALYLCASSSSNWPEAFFGQGTRLTVV.

This chain uses TRBV5-1 with TRBJ2-3, with D unclear. With 3 bases removed from V and 2 bases from J, the gap between germline ends came to 16 bases. This CDR3 contains 16 residues. Germline loops: CDR1 SGHRS, CDR2 YFSETQ. CDR3: CASSSALSGTTDTQYF. CDR3 sequence (DNA): TGCGCCAGCAGCTCCGCTTTATCGGGCACCACAGATACGCAGTATTTT.

The CDR3 DNA is TGCGCCAGCAGCTGGGGACAGACCCTTAATGAAAAACTGTTTTTT. The encoded protein is CASSWGQTLNEKLFF. The chain uses TRBV5-1 and TRBJ1-4; 7 positions agree with TRBD1. Looked up from germline, CDR1 is SGHRS and CDR2 is YFSETQ. CDR3 size: 15 residues. With 3 bases clipped from V and 4 bases from J, the junction kept 6 bases outside the gene matches.

The chain carries TRBV3-1 and TRBJ2-1, with TRBD2 matching 10 bases. Trimming at V came to 3 bases and at J to 4 bases, leaving 9 bases not matched to a gene. Germline V CDR1 and CDR2: LGHDT, YNNKEL (reference sequence). This CDR3 is built from 17 residues. In DNA, the CDR3 is TGTGCCAGCAGCCAGGAAATCCTAGCGGGAGTTTACAATGAGCAGTTCTTC. This translates into CASSQEILAGVYNEQFF.

The chain carries TRBV12-3 or TRBV12-4 and TRBJ2-7; TRBD1 aligns across 9 bases. The CDR3 spans 14 residues. V trimming: 5 bases; J trimming: 5 bases; junction bases outside the gene matches: 7. DNA of the CDR3: TGTGCCAGCAGTACTTGGACAGGGGACAACGAGCAGTACTTC. Protein product: CASSTWTGDNEQYF.

Here the CDR3 DNA reads TGTGCCAGCAGCCAAGAAGGGACTAGCGGTGAACAAGAGACCCAGTACTTC. This sequence encodes CASSQEGTSGEQETQYF. This rearrangement joins TRBV4-2 to TRBJ2-5; 11 positions agree with TRBD2. The CDR3 covers 17 residues. With 0 bases clipped from V and 2 bases from J, the junction kept 5 bases outside the gene matches. Germline CDR1 is LGHNA and CDR2 is YNFKEQ.

This clonotype was detected a few times. The genes are TRBV25-1 and TRBJ2-4; a weak D match, TRBD2 (5 bases). The V end lost 5 bases, the J end lost 4 bases, and 18 bases lay between the germline ends. CDR1 is MGHDK and CDR2 is SYGVNS in the germline V gene. The CDR3 consists of 16 residues. CDR3 region: CASSPRSPEAKNIQYF. The DNA for the CDR3 is TGTGCCAGCAGTCCCCGATCTCCGGAGGCAAAAAACATTCAGTACTTC.

The rearrangement joins TRBV12-3 or TRBV12-4 to TRBJ2-2; D ambiguous. Trimming shortened V by 6 bases and J by 4 bases, and 12 bases separated the two germline ends. CDR3 size: 14 residues. The CDR3 DNA is TGTGCCAGCAGCCGCCGAGTTCCCACCGGGGAGCTGTTTTTT. Amino acids: CASSRRVPTGELFF.

This clonotype was recorded at least ten times. The chain uses TRBV5-1 and TRBJ2-7, with D uncertain. V lost 0 bases, J lost 3 bases, and 13 bases lay in between. Germline values: CDR1 SGHRS, CDR2 YFSETQ. There are 15 residues in the CDR3. CDR3 DNA sequence: TGCGCCAGCAGCTTGGGCCCATGGAATAACTACGAGCAGTACTTC. This encodes CASSLGPWNNYEQYF.

V gene TRBV20-1 combines with J gene TRBJ2-5; 14 nucleotides agree with TRBD2. Germline CDR1 DFQATT, CDR2 SNEGSKA (reference sequence). The CDR3 is 14 amino acids. V dropped 6 bases and J dropped 4; count of bases not matched to a gene: 4. This CDR3 is CSARLAGGSETQYF. CDR3 coding DNA: TGCAGTGCCAGACTAGCGGGAGGGTCAGAGACCCAGTACTTC.

This chain joins TRBV30 and TRBJ1-1; tentative D call: TRBD1 (5 bases). The germline V gene has CDR1 GTSNPN and CDR2 SVGIG (reference sequence). This CDR3 has 12 amino acids. Trimming cost V 6 bases and J 5 bases, with 13 bases left between them. In DNA form, the CDR3 reads TGTGCCTGTGACCGGGGGGGTACTGAAGCTTTCTTT. This sequence encodes CACDRGGTEAFF.

This clonotype was detected a few times. V usage is TRBV5-1 and J usage is TRBJ1-6, with 8 bases matching TRBD1. Germline assignment: CDR1 SGHRS and CDR2 YFSETQ. CDR3 size: 18 residues. V gave up 1 base and J gave up 3 bases; unmatched junction bases: 9. CDR3 in amino acids: CASSLNSYGTGYNSPLHF. CDR3 nucleotide sequence: TGCGCCAGCAGCTTGAACTCCTACGGGACAGGCTATAATTCACCCCTCCACTTT.

In its sample, this clonotype was seen many times. V gene TRBV12-3 or TRBV12-4 combines with J gene TRBJ2-7; 7 positions match TRBD1. V lost 3 bases to trimming and J lost 0 bases; unmatched junction nucleotides: 17. There are 19 residues in the CDR3. The CDR3 nucleotides are TGTGCCAGCAGTTTCACTTGGGACAGCCCTACCCCTACCTCCTACGAGCAGTACTTC. It yields the protein CASSFTWDSPTPTSYEQYF.

The sample holds a few counts of this clonotype. The chain is built from TRBV5-6 and TRBJ2-3; a weak D match, TRBD2 (5 bases). Germline V gives CDR1 SGHDT, CDR2 YYEEEE. Trimming removed 3 bases from V and 0 bases from J, with 5 bases in between. The length of the CDR3 is 13 residues. The CDR3 sequence is CASSWTSTDTQYF. CDR3 DNA: TGTGCCAGCAGCTGGACTAGCACAGATACGCAGTATTTT.

The chain recombines TRBV20-1 with TRBJ2-3; 8 positions match TRBD1. CDR3 size: 14 residues. From germline, CDR1 is DFQATT and CDR2 SNEGSKA (reference sequence). Trimming took 5 bases from V and 6 from J; bases not matched to a gene: 10. DNA of the CDR3: TGCAGTGCTCCGGGGCAGGGGGCGTACGATACGCAGTATTTT. Its translation: CSAPGQGAYDTQYF.

This clonotype was counted only a few times. The chain carries TRBV10-1 and TRBJ1-1, with 7 bases matching TRBD1. CDR3 length: 14 amino acids. J lost 3 bases, V lost 6 bases, and 7 bases had no gene match. Germline CDR1 WNHNN, CDR2 SYGVQD (reference sequence). The CDR3 DNA sequence: TGCGCCAGCAGAACCGACAGGGAGGACACTGAAGCTTTCTTT. Its translation: CASRTDREDTEAFF.

The V call is TRBV12-3 or TRBV12-4, the J call TRBJ1-5; the match to TRBD1 covers 7 bases. The CDR3 is made up of 16 amino acids. The trim removed 4 bases at V and 2 bases at J, leaving 8 bases unmatched. The DNA of the CDR3 is TGTGCCAGCAGTTCTACAGGGGCGCGGGGCAATCAGCCCCAGCATTTT. The encoded protein is CASSSTGARGNQPQHF.

This clonotype was observed a handful of times. V gene TRBV11-1 combines with J gene TRBJ1-2, with D perhaps matching TRBD1 (5 bases). Trimming left V 6 bases short and J 10 bases short, with 21 bases between. The CDR3 totals 14 residues. CDR1 is SGHAT, CDR2 FQDESV, per germline (reference sequence). CDR3 in amino acids: CASRPAGTAGDYTF. CDR3 bases: TGTGCCAGCAGACCCGCCGGGACGGCGGGCGACTACACCTTC.

The CDR3 loop is CASSRLAGSTGELFF. For the CDR3, the DNA is TGTGCCAGCTCGCGACTAGCGGGGTCCACCGGGGAGCTGTTTTTT. The rearrangement uses TRBV18 and TRBJ2-2; 11 bases map to TRBD2. Germline CDR1 reads KGHSH; CDR2 reads LQKENI. There are 15 residues in the CDR3. The V gene end was trimmed by 6 bases and the J gene end by 4 bases; junction bases not matched to a gene: 4.